Listed below are T cell receptor beta chains from one sample, sequenced in a study of blood T cell repertoires in COVID-19. Generated by immunoSEQ multiplex PCR, the TCRdb table keeps only in-frame clones and is missing some. This sample has 90,000 to 120,000 clones, with 75% to 95% found just once. The sequencing input was peripheral blood. All receptors derive from a woman in her twenties or thirties with acute or convalescent COVID-19. Both conserved end residues are part of each CDR3. D genes are given only for firm matches. Clone size is given for some rows only: seen once, a few or many times, or a class if the clone is expanded.

clone_size,j_call,v_call,d_call,cdr3_aa,cdr3_nt
once,TRBJ2-7,TRBV19,NA,CASSPQDSSYEQYF,TGTGCCAGTAGTCCCCAGGACAGTTCCTACGAGCAGTACTTC
NA,TRBJ1-1,TRBV6-2/TRBV6-3,NA,CASSYSLLSGERYTEAFF,TGTGCCAGCAGTTACTCATTACTGTCGGGTGAACGGTACACTGAAGCTTTCTTT
few,TRBJ2-1,TRBV7-2,TRBD2,CASSFGLAGNEQFF,TGTGCCAGCAGCTTTGGACTAGCGGGGAATGAGCAGTTCTTC
NA,TRBJ2-4,TRBV19,NA,CASSGFLAKNIQYF,TGTGCCAGTAGCGGGTTCTTAGCCAAAAACATTCAGTACTTC
NA,TRBJ1-2,TRBV7-9,TRBD1,CASSPGGSVGDGYTF,TGTGCCAGCAGCCCAGGGGGAAGTGTAGGGGATGGCTACACCTTC
NA,TRBJ1-4,TRBV7-9,TRBD1,CASRGDRDYEKLFF,TGTGCCAGCAGGGGGGACAGAGACTATGAAAAACTGTTTTTT
few,TRBJ2-1,TRBV10-3,TRBD2,CAISERTSGTYEQFF,TGTGCCATCAGTGAGCGGACTAGCGGGACCTATGAGCAGTTCTTC
NA,TRBJ2-1,TRBV24-1,TRBD1,CATSPDRVGNNEQFF,TGTGCCACCAGCCCCGACAGGGTGGGGAACAATGAGCAGTTCTTC
NA,TRBJ2-2,TRBV29-1,TRBD2,CSVEDTSGGNTGELFF,TGCAGCGTTGAAGATACTAGCGGGGGGAACACCGGGGAGCTGTTTTTT
once,TRBJ2-1,TRBV24-1,TRBD2,CATSATGLARYNEQFF,TGTGCCACCAGTGCTACGGGACTAGCGAGGTACAATGAGCAGTTCTTC
NA,TRBJ2-1,TRBV28,NA,CASSLPGYNEQFF,TGTGCCAGCAGTTTACCCGGGTACAATGAGCAGTTCTTC
once,TRBJ2-3,TRBV14,TRBD1,CASSQSPGRGQGLDTQYF,TGTGCCAGCAGCCAATCCCCCGGGCGGGGACAGGGGTTAGATACGCAGTATTTT
NA,TRBJ1-1,TRBV7-3,NA,CASSSSGGLMNTEAFF,TGTGCCAGCAGCTCAAGCGGGGGGCTAATGAACACTGAAGCTTTCTTT
NA,TRBJ2-7,TRBV4-2,TRBD1,CASSPGQGHEQYF,TGTGCCAGCAGCCCTGGACAGGGGCACGAGCAGTACTTC
NA,TRBJ2-1,TRBV11-3,NA,CASSLTGLFRGYNEQFF,TGTGCCAGCAGCTTAACAGGGCTTTTCCGGGGTTACAATGAGCAGTTCTTC
NA,TRBJ2-1,TRBV7-8,TRBD1,CASSLGRGRGRSQFF,TGTGCCAGCAGCTTAGGGCGCGGCAGGGGGCGTTCACAGTTCTTC
once,TRBJ2-2,TRBV28,TRBD2,CASSLLGLAGDSGELFF,TGTGCCAGCAGTTTATTGGGACTAGCGGGGGATTCCGGGGAGCTGTTTTTT
NA,TRBJ1-3,TRBV7-9,TRBD1,CASSLYPPQGARSGNTIYF,TGTGCCAGCAGCCTCTATCCACCACAGGGGGCACGTTCTGGAAACACCATATATTTT
NA,TRBJ1-3,TRBV7-8,TRBD1,CASSLETGGYTIYF,TGTGCCAGCAGCTTGGAGACAGGGGGATACACCATATATTTT
few,TRBJ2-6,TRBV15,NA,CATSRVYSGANVLTF,TGTGCCACCAGCAGAGTGTACTCTGGGGCCAACGTCCTGACTTTC
NA,TRBJ1-2,TRBV25-1,TRBD1,CASSVRGDYGYTF,TGTGCCAGCAGTGTCAGGGGGGACTATGGCTACACCTTC
NA,TRBJ2-1,TRBV11-2,NA,CASSFWVAGDNEQFF,TGTGCCAGCAGCTTTTGGGTTGCGGGTGACAATGAGCAGTTCTTC
NA,TRBJ2-7,TRBV7-9,TRBD1,CASRSPTGGSYEQYF,TGTGCCAGCAGGTCTCCGACAGGGGGCTCCTACGAGCAGTACTTC
NA,TRBJ1-3,TRBV4-2,TRBD1,CASSHDLTGTATGNTIYF,TGTGCCAGCAGCCATGACTTGACAGGGACTGCGACCGGAAACACCATATATTTT
NA,TRBJ1-1,TRBV6-5,TRBD1,CASSKQGVNTEAFF,TGTGCCAGCAGCAAACAGGGGGTGAACACTGAAGCTTTCTTT
once,TRBJ2-7,TRBV12-3/TRBV12-4,TRBD2,CASRSTSGSEQYF,TGTGCCAGCAGGTCGACTAGCGGGAGTGAGCAGTACTTC
NA,TRBJ1-5,TRBV4-1,NA,CASSQEGGESQPQHF,TGCGCCAGCAGCCAAGAGGGAGGGGAAAGTCAGCCCCAGCATTTT
once,TRBJ2-1,TRBV28,NA,CASTPQGTLSYNEQFF,TGTGCCAGCACACCCCAGGGGACCCTCTCCTACAATGAGCAGTTCTTC